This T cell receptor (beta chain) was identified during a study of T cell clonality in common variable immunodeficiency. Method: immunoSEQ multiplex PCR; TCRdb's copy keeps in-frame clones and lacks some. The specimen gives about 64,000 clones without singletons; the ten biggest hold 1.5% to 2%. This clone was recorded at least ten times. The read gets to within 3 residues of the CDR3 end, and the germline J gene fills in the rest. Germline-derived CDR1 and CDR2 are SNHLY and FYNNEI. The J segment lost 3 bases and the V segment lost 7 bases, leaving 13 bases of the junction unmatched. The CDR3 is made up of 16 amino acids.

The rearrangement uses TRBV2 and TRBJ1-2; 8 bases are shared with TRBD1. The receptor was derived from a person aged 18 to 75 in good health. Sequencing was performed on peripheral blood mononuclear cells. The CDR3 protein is CASTRTGQGIDYGYTF. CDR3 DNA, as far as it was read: TGTGCCAGCACCCGGACCGGACAGGGCATTGACTATGGC.